This T cell receptor (beta chain) was documented in a study of T cell clonotyping in hematopoietic cell transplantation. Findings of the study overall: Without cell sorting, CD4 versus CD8 contributions remain unresolved. Higher Inverse Simpson Index values in graft donor and pretransplant recipient predicted broader posttransplant TCR diversity. Pathologically expanded recipient clonotypes increased progressively from day 30 to day 180 as diversity fell.

Concerning this clone: Its antigen remains unknown.

Recipient blood drawn about 28 days pretransplant and days 30, 100, 180 after. Some clones are missing from TCRdb's copy, which holds only in-frame ones; the method was immunoSEQ multiplex PCR. The sample has approximately 6,900 clones; around 88% are singletons. The germline V gene encodes CDR1 SEHNR and CDR2 FQNEAQ (reference sequence). This CDR3 is built from 14 residues. Trimming left V 6 bases short and J 2 bases short, with 13 bases between. Sequencing was performed on PBMCs, taken 100 days after allogeneic stem cell transplant. This receptor was obtained from a male patient in his late teens or twenties who had an allogeneic stem cell transplant from a related donor, so the T cells may come from the graft donor. Some clones in this sample may be carry-over from other donors' samples. This rearrangement joins TRBV7-9 to TRBJ1-2; tentatively, D is TRBD1 (5 bases). The CDR3 DNA follows: TGTGCCAGCAGTTCGACGGGACCCAACTATGGCTACACCTTC. It translates to CASSSTGPNYGYTF.